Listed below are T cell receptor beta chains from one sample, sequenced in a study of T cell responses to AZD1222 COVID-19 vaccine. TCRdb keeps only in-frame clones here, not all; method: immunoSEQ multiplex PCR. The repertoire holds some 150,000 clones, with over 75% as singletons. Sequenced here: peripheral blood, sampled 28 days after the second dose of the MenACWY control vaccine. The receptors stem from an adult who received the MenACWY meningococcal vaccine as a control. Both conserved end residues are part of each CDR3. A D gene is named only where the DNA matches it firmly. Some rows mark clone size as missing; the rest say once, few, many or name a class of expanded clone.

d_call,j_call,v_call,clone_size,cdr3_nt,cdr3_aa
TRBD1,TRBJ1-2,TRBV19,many,TGTGCCAGTAGTATAGAAGGACAGGGGGGCTACACCTTC,CASSIEGQGGYTF
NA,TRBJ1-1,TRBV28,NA,TGTGCCAGCACCCAAGGGGGGCGAACTGAAGCTTTCTTT,CASTQGGRTEAFF
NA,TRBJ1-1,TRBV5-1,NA,TGCGCCAGCAGCTCCATTACACTGGGGAACACTGAAGCTTTCTTT,CASSSITLGNTEAFF
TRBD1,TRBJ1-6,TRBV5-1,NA,TGCGCCAGCAGCTCAGGGGACAGTTATAATTCACCCCTCCACTTT,CASSSGDSYNSPLHF
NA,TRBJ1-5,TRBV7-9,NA,TGTGCCAGCAGCTTAACGGCCGATCAGCCCCAGCATTTT,CASSLTADQPQHF
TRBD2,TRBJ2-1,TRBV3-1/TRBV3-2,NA,TGTGCCAGCAGCCCCCAGCGGGAGGGCCCCGATGAGCAGTTCTTC,CASSPQREGPDEQFF
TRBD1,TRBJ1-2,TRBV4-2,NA,TGTGCCAGCAGCCAGGGGACAGGACAAACTCGGTATGGCTACACCTTC,CASSQGTGQTRYGYTF
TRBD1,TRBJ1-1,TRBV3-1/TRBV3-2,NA,TGTGCCAGCAGCCAAGGGGGGACAGGGAGTGAAGCTTTCTTT,CASSQGGTGSEAFF
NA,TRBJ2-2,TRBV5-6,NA,TGTGCCAGCAACATTCAGGGGCGAAACACCGGGGAGCTGTTTTTT,CASNIQGRNTGELFF
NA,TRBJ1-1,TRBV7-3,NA,TGTGCCAGCAGCTTAGATCATAAGAACACTGAAGCTTTCTTT,CASSLDHKNTEAFF
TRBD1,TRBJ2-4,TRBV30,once,TGTGCCTGGAGTATGGGACAGATAGCCAAAAACATTCAGTACTTC,CAWSMGQIAKNIQYF
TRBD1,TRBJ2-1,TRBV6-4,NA,TGTGCCAGCAGTCCTGGTGGGGACAGATACAATGAGCAGTTCTTC,CASSPGGDRYNEQFF
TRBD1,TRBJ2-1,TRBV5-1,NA,TGCGCCAGCAGCTTGGGGACAGGGATCTACAATGAGCAGTTCTTC,CASSLGTGIYNEQFF
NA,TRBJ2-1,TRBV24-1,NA,TGTGCCACCAGTGATTCAGGGGCGCCCTACAATGAGCAGTTCTTC,CATSDSGAPYNEQFF